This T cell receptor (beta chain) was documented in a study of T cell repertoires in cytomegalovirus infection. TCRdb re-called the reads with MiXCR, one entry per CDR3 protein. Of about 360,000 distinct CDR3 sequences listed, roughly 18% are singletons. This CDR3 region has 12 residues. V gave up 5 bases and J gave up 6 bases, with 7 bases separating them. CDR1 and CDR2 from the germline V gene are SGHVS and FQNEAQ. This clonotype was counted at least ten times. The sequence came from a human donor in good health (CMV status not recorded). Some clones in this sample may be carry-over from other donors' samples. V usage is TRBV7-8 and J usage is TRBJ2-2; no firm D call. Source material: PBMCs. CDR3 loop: CASSRVSGELFF. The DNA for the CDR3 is TGTGCCAGCAGCCGCGTGTCCGGGGAGCTGTTTTTT.